The 23 T cell receptor beta chains given below trace back to one sample, sequenced in a study of T cell repertoires in cytomegalovirus infection. These receptors lack a known antigen. MiXCR, run by TCRdb on the reads, gives a single entry per CDR3 protein. The sample lists fewer than 850,000 distinct CDR3 sequences, about 27% occurring once. The sequenced sample was cultured CD8+ T cells from PBMCs, obtained from culture after CMV antigen stimulation. The receptor set was obtained from a human donor in good health (CMV status not recorded). Some clones in this sample may be carry-over from other donors' samples.

This clonotype occurred many times. V gene TRBV4-1 combines with J gene TRBJ2-1; 7 nucleotides match TRBD2. Germline-derived CDR1 and CDR2 are MGHRA and YSYEKL. V lost 2 bases to trimming and J lost 4 bases; unmatched junction nucleotides: 2. The CDR3 is 14 amino acids. The CDR3 sequence: CASSQPGGYNEQFF. CDR3 sequence (DNA): TGCGCCAGCAGCCAACCCGGGGGGTACAATGAGCAGTTCTTC.

This sequence joins TRBV19 and TRBJ2-5; D might be TRBD2 (5 bases). From germline, CDR1 is LNHDA and CDR2 SQIVND (reference sequence). V was trimmed by 7 bases and J by 3 bases, leaving 15 bases between them. The CDR3 has 14 residues. As DNA, the CDR3 is TGTGCCAGTAATCGAGAGATCGGGGAAGAGACCCAGTACTTC. Protein product: CASNREIGEETQYF.

In its sample, this clonotype was seen a few times. The CDR3 is CASSEEQLTQYF. The CDR3 DNA reads as TGTGCCAGCAGTGAAGAACAGTTAACCCAGTACTTC. The chain couples TRBV2 to TRBJ2-5; D unresolved. The V gene's germline CDR1 is SNHLY and CDR2 FYNNEI. V dropped 1 base and J dropped 8 bases, with 8 bases sitting between them. This CDR3 spans 12 amino acids.

The chain combines TRBV13 with TRBJ2-1; TRBD2 aligns across 8 bases. Trimming took 4 bases from V and 7 from J; bases not matched to a gene: 6. Germline V CDR1 and CDR2: PRHDT, FYEKMQ (reference sequence). There are 14 residues in the CDR3. The CDR3 DNA reads as TGTGCCAGCAGCTCCGGGACTAGGCGGAATGAGCAGTTCTTC. Translated: CASSSGTRRNEQFF.

This clonotype has a handful of counts. Germline is not matched at one junction end, which may reflect a read error. The chain links TRBV5-6 to TRBJ1-4, with D perhaps TRBD1 (5 bases). The CDR3 sequence is 13 residues long. Germline V gives CDR1 SGHDT, CDR2 YYEEEE. Here the CDR3 DNA reads TGTGCCAGCAGCTTGGCGGGGACTTTCCTCATACTGTTT. This encodes CASSLAGTFLILF.

This clonotype turned up a few times. This rearrangement joins TRBV27 to TRBJ1-1; 12 bases agree with TRBD1. The trim removed 5 bases at V and 12 bases at J, leaving 13 bases unmatched. The germline gives CDR1 MNHEY, CDR2 SMNVEV (reference sequence). The CDR3 extends over 15 amino acids. Written as DNA, the CDR3 is TGTGCCAGCAGTGCAGCCCGCCGGGACAGGGGGCAAACTTTCTTT. Its translation: CASSAARRDRGQTFF.

J is TRBJ2-7 and V is TRBV19; 8 nucleotides align to TRBD2. The ends lost 5 bases at V and 2 bases at J; junction bases unmatched: 5. Germline V gene sequence: CDR1 LNHDA, CDR2 SQIVND (reference sequence). This CDR3 contains 14 residues. CDR3 region: CASSWSGGTYEQYF. CDR3 in DNA: TGTGCCAGTAGTTGGAGCGGGGGAACCTACGAGCAGTACTTC.

The V and J genes are TRBV5-6 and TRBJ1-1, with D unresolved. The CDR3 loop spans 14 amino acids. Germline loops: CDR1 SGHDT, CDR2 YYEEEE. The V and J ends lost 3 bases and 4 bases respectively, with 13 bases between them. The CDR3 is CASSSTSGFTEAFF. The CDR3 bases are TGTGCCAGCAGCTCTACGTCAGGCTTCACTGAAGCTTTCTTT.

This clonotype was observed at least ten times. The gene calls are TRBV7-2 and TRBJ2-3; TRBD2 aligns across 10 bases. The CDR3 has 16 amino acids. Trimming at V came to 1 base and at J to 5 bases, leaving 6 bases not matched to a gene. The germline V gene encodes CDR1 SGHTA and CDR2 FQGNSA. CDR3 coding DNA: TGTGCCAGCAGCTTAGGACTAGCGGGTCTTGTAGATACGCAGTATTTT. Translation: CASSLGLAGLVDTQYF.

The rearrangement uses TRBV20-1 and TRBJ2-1; 8 bases fit TRBD2. This CDR3 has 15 residues. Germline trimming cut 2 bases from V and 7 bases from J; bases unmatched to any gene: 10. Germline V CDR1 and CDR2: DFQATT, SNEGSKA (reference sequence). CDR3 protein: CSARWGIAGRNEQFF. CDR3 nucleotide sequence: TGCAGTGCTAGATGGGGGATAGCGGGGCGGAATGAGCAGTTCTTC.

The table lists this clonotype with many counts. V gene TRBV15 combines with J gene TRBJ2-5, with a possible D match to TRBD2 (6 bases). This CDR3 is built from 12 residues. Between the trimmed V and J ends, which lost 6 bases and 3 bases, there was a span of 8 bases. In germline, CDR1 is LNHNV, CDR2 YYDKDF (reference sequence). The CDR3 here is CATSLAEETQYF. For the CDR3, the DNA is TGTGCCACCAGTTTAGCGGAAGAGACCCAGTACTTC.

This clonotype was observed a few times. This sequence joins TRBV12-3 or TRBV12-4 and TRBJ1-1, with D tentatively TRBD1 (5 bases). There are 13 residues in the CDR3. Trimming shortened V by 4 bases and J by 10 bases, and 16 bases separated the two germline ends. The CDR3 nucleotides are TGTGCCAGCAGTTGGGGGACTATTGAAGGAGCTTTCTTT. As protein: CASSWGTIEGAFF.

This clonotype was picked up a small number of times. The DNA of the CDR3 is TGTGCCACCAGCAGAGTCGGGAACACCGGGGAGCTGTTTTTT. This translates into CATSRVGNTGELFF. V gene TRBV15 combines with J gene TRBJ2-2; D gene ambiguous. Germline CDR1 reads LNHNV; CDR2 reads YYDKDF (reference sequence). The CDR3 runs to 14 residues. The V and J ends lost 1 base and 1 base respectively, with 4 bases between them.

This chain links TRBV18 with TRBJ2-1; 10 positions match TRBD2. The CDR3 is 15 residues long. Germline V gives CDR1 KGHSH, CDR2 LQKENI. V shed 5 bases and J 4 bases; nucleotides not matched to a gene: 5. CDR3 sequence (DNA): TGTGCCAGCTCAATAGCGGGGGGCGATTACAATGAGCAGTTCTTC. Residues: CASSIAGGDYNEQFF.

CDR3 DNA sequence: TGCGCCAGCCAGCAGAGGACAGGGAGCAATCAGCCCCAGCATTTT. The encoded protein is CASQQRTGSNQPQHF. The chain couples TRBV4-1 to TRBJ1-5, with TRBD1 matching 8 bases. The CDR3 covers 15 residues. J lost 1 base, V lost 8 bases, and 7 bases had no gene match. In germline, CDR1 is MGHRA, CDR2 YSYEKL.

CDR3 DNA sequence: TGTGCCAGCAGCCAAGATAAATTTTCCAATCAGCCCCAGCATTTT. Protein product: CASSQDKFSNQPQHF. The chain recombines TRBV4-2 with TRBJ1-5; D unclear. In germline, CDR1 is LGHNA, CDR2 YNFKEQ. The length of the CDR3 is 15 residues. The V end lost 0 bases, the J end lost 3 bases, and 9 bases lay between the germline ends.

The chain carries TRBV2 and TRBJ2-7, with TRBD2 matching 8 bases. There are 15 residues in the CDR3. The germline CDR1 and CDR2 sequences are SNHLY and FYNNEI. Germline trimming cut 1 base from V and 4 bases from J; bases unmatched to any gene: 6. CDR3 loop: CASSEEWASGYEQYF. CDR3 sequence (DNA): TGTGCCAGCAGTGAAGAATGGGCTAGCGGGTACGAGCAGTACTTC.

The chain uses TRBV24-1 and TRBJ2-1; 13 nucleotides line up with TRBD2. The CDR3 runs 14 residues. Per the germline V gene, CDR1 is KGHDR and CDR2 is SFDVKD. J lost 6 bases, V lost 7 bases, and 2 bases had no gene match. The CDR3 spells CATRLAGGSNEQFF. CDR3 in DNA: TGTGCCACCAGACTAGCGGGGGGGAGCAATGAGCAGTTCTTC.

J is TRBJ2-5 and V is TRBV19; TRBD1 matches 8 bases. Germline-derived CDR1 and CDR2 are LNHDA and SQIVND (reference sequence). The CDR3 loop spans 13 amino acids. The trim removed 3 bases at V and 13 bases at J, leaving 10 bases unmatched. CDR3: CASSIGQGRPGYF. The CDR3 region has the DNA TGTGCCAGTAGTATTGGACAGGGTCGACCGGGGTACTTC.

This clonotype has only a few counts. The genes are TRBV6-1 and TRBJ2-2; TRBD2 might be the D (6 bases). Trimming took 4 bases from V and 6 from J, leaving 6 bases between them. From germline, CDR1 is MNHNS and CDR2 SASEGT. The CDR3 totals 12 residues. CDR3 coding DNA: TGTGCCAGCAGTGCGGGGGCCGGGGAGCTGTTTTTT. This sequence encodes CASSAGAGELFF.

This clonotype was seen only once. V and J are TRBV19 and TRBJ2-1; the D is unclear. There are 14 residues in the CDR3. Germline-derived CDR1 and CDR2 are LNHDA and SQIVND (reference sequence). Between the trimmed V and J ends, which lost 4 bases and 7 bases, there was a span of 14 bases. CDR3 bases: TGTGCCAGTAGTACCCACAGTAGATGGAATGAGCAGTTCTTC. It codes for CASSTHSRWNEQFF.

This clonotype turned up a few times. The chain has TRBV12-5 and TRBJ1-1, with no clear D. The CDR3 has 11 amino acids. The V gene's germline CDR1 is LGHNT and CDR2 FRNRAP. V gave up 2 bases and J gave up 6 bases, with 4 bases separating them. In nucleotides, the CDR3 is TGTGCTAGTGGTTTGCCCCCTGAAGCTTTCTTT. This encodes CASGLPPEAFF. The variable domain in full, with the rest retrieved from reference TRBV12-5 and TRBJ1-1, is DARVTQTPRHKVTEMGQEVTMRCQPILGHNTVFWYRQTMMQGLELLAYFRNRAPLDDSGMPKDRFSAEMPDATLATLKIQPSEPRDSAVYFCASGLPPEAFFGQGTRLTVV.

This clonotype turned up a few times. The chain employs TRBV15 and TRBJ1-5, with no clear D. This CDR3 is 13 amino acids long. The V gene lost 1 base and the J gene lost 4 bases, with 5 bases spanning the gap. CDR1 LNHNV and CDR2 YYDKDF come from the germline V gene (reference sequence). This CDR3 is CATSRGSNQPQHF. Written as DNA, the CDR3 is TGTGCCACCAGCAGAGGGTCAAATCAGCCCCAGCATTTT. Full variable domain (missing parts from reference TRBV15 and TRBJ1-5): DAMVIQNPRYQVTQFGKPVTLSCSQTLNHNVMYWYQQKSSQAPKLLFHYYDKDFNNEADTPDNFQSRRPNTSFCFLDIRSPGLGDTAMYLCATSRGSNQPQHFGDGTRLSIL.